What follows are 11 T cell receptor beta chains derived from one specimen sequenced in a study of Graves' ophthalmopathy and Graves' hyperthyroidism. Transcripts of RNA were the source for amplifying TCR beta CDR3 regions. HTBI primers primed a first-round RT-PCR, and a second-round multiplex PCR followed. TCRdb re-called the multiplex PCR reads through MiXCR, storing one row per CDR3 protein. The sample consists of approximately 640,000 distinct CDR3 sequences, just over 40% of them appearing once. The sequenced sample was peripheral blood. Every receptor here comes from an adult man with Graves' ophthalmopathy.

This clonotype was seen only a few times. CDR3 nucleotides: TGTGCCAGCAGCGTAGGCCACCGGGGGAGGGGTGGGGAGACCCAGTACTTC. This sequence encodes CASSVGHRGRGGETQYF. The V gene is TRBV9, the J gene TRBJ2-5; 7 bases are a match to TRBD2. Germline trimming cut 0 bases from V and 5 bases from J; bases unmatched to any gene: 13. The germline V gene has CDR1 SGDLS and CDR2 YYNGEE. CDR3 length: 17 amino acids.

This chain links TRBV6-2 or TRBV6-3 with TRBJ1-1, with a weak D call TRBD1 (5 bases). Per germline, CDR1 MNHEY and CDR2 SVGEGT. V was cut by 0 bases and J by 2 bases, with 7 bases left in between. CDR3 length: 14 residues. The CDR3 DNA sequence: TGTGCCAGCAGTTACTCGCAGGGTAACACTGAAGCTTTCTTT. As protein: CASSYSQGNTEAFF.

Points on this clonotype: At one boundary the junction diverges from the germline segment, which might be a read error. The chain uses TRBV15 and TRBJ1-2; D is perhaps TRBD1 (6 bases). There are 13 residues in the CDR3. Germline V gene data show CDR1 as LNHNV and CDR2 as YYDKDF (reference sequence). The CDR3 DNA sequence: TGTGCCACCAGCAGGGACAGAAACTATGGCTACACCTTT. Its protein product is CATSRDRNYGYTF.

This clonotype has a count of ten or more. The rearrangement links TRBV12-3 or TRBV12-4 to TRBJ1-1; no reliable D call. V shed 2 bases and J shed 1 base, with 8 bases lying between them. The CDR3 is made up of 14 amino acids. CDR3 in amino acids: CASSLNRRNTEAFF. DNA for the CDR3: TGTGCCAGCAGTTTAAACAGAAGGAACACTGAAGCTTTCTTT.

The chain has TRBV19 and TRBJ2-5, with 7 bases fitting TRBD1. The V gene end was trimmed by 8 bases and the J gene end by 3 bases; junction bases not matched to a gene: 15. The CDR3 contains 16 residues. CDR1 and CDR2 from the germline V gene are LNHDA and SQIVND (reference sequence). The CDR3 spells CASGDGTEYEKETQYF. The CDR3 region has the DNA TGTGCCAGTGGAGACGGGACAGAGTATGAAAAAGAGACCCAGTACTTC.

The count of this clonotype is one. The chain employs TRBV11-2 and TRBJ2-5, with D perhaps matching TRBD1 (8 bases). V was pared by 4 bases and J by 1 base, with 13 bases between. The CDR3 totals 15 residues. CDR1 SGHAT and CDR2 FQNNGV come from the germline V gene. The CDR3 sequence is CASSSNRGGQETQYF. The CDR3 bases are TGTGCCAGCAGCTCGAACAGGGGGGGCCAAGAGACCCAGTACTTC.

The chain couples TRBV7-8 to TRBJ2-2; D possibly corresponds to TRBD2 (6 bases). The CDR3 covers 15 residues. Trimming took 5 bases from V and 0 from J, leaving 10 bases between them. CDR1 and CDR2 from the germline V gene are SGHVS and FQNEAQ. In DNA, the CDR3 is TGTGCCAGCAGCCAAGGAGGGGCGAACACCGGGGAGCTGTTTTTT. Amino acids: CASSQGGANTGELFF.

There are a few counts of this clonotype. Here the CDR3 DNA reads TGTGCCATCAGTGAAGTACTTAATTCACCCCTCCACTTT. Protein: CAISEVLNSPLHF. This sequence joins TRBV10-3 and TRBJ1-6; D unclear. Germline V gives CDR1 ENHRY, CDR2 SYGVKD. The CDR3 is 13 residues long. The V gene lost 3 bases and the J gene lost 6 bases, with 6 bases spanning the gap.

This clonotype was detected once. This sequence joins TRBV6-6 and TRBJ2-7; 8 nucleotides align to TRBD1. CDR1 is MNHNY, CDR2 SVGAGI, per germline (reference sequence). After removal of 0 bases from V and 3 bases from J, the junction contained 7 bases not matched to a gene. The CDR3 is 16 residues long. CDR3 DNA sequence: TGTGCCAGCAGTTACTCCGGGACAGGATTCCACTACGAGCAGTACTTC. It translates to CASSYSGTGFHYEQYF.

The V gene is TRBV2, the J gene TRBJ1-5; 8 bases are shared with TRBD1. The germline gives CDR1 SNHLY, CDR2 FYNNEI. This CDR3 is built from 15 residues. The V and J ends lost 4 bases and 7 bases, in that order; junction bases with no gene match: 9. The CDR3, as DNA: TGTGCCAGCAGTGCCCGGACAGGGATTTGGCAGCCCCAGCATTTT. Its translation: CASSARTGIWQPQHF.

This chain connects TRBV2 to TRBJ1-5; D is perhaps TRBD1 (5 bases). CDR3 length: 14 residues. With 5 bases removed from V and 13 bases from J, the gap between germline ends came to 21 bases. The germline gives CDR1 SNHLY, CDR2 FYNNEI. The CDR3 nucleotides are TGTGCCAGCAGTTTATCAGCGGGGGATAGCAATCAGCATTTT. Translation gives CASSLSAGDSNQHF. Full variable domain (missing parts from reference TRBV2 and TRBJ1-5): EPEVTQTPSHQVTQMGQEVILRCVPISNHLYFYWYRQILGQKVEFLVSFYNNEISEKSEIFDDQFSVERPDGSNFTLKIRSTKLEDSAMYFCASSLSAGDSNQHFGDGTRLSIL.